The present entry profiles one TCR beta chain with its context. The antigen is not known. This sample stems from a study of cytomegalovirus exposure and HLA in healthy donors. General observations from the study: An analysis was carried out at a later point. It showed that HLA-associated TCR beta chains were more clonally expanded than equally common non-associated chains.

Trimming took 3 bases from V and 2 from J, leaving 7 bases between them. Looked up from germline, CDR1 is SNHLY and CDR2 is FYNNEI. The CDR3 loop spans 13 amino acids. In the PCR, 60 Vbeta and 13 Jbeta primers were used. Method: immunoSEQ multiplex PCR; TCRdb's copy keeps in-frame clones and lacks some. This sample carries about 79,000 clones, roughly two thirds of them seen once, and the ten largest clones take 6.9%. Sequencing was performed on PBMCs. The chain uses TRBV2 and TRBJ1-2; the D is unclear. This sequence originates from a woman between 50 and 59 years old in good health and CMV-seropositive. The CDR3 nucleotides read TGTGCCAGCAGTGATGCGGAAAACTATGGCTACACCTTC. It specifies CASSDAENYGYTF.